This is a list of T cell receptor beta chains from one sample in a study of CD8 T cells in ankylosing spondylitis. TCRdb called the 5' RACE reads again in MiXCR, with one record for every CDR3 protein. The data hold 100,000 to 150,000 distinct CDR3 sequences, with around 8.5% observed a single time. Sample: blood, either unsorted or a sorted T cell fraction (not recorded which). The source is a male donor with ankylosing spondylitis or in good health (not recorded which). Both conserved end residues are part of each CDR3. The D gene is left open where the match is weak. Rows may omit the clone size; those that give it use once, few, many or a size class.

abundance: many
j_gene: TRBJ2-3
v_gene: TRBV18
d_gene: TRBD2
CDR3nt: TGTGCCAGCTCACCAGGACTAGGCGCAGATACGCAGTATTTT
CDR3aa: CASSPGLGADTQYF

abundance: NA
j_gene: TRBJ2-2
v_gene: TRBV7-9
d_gene: TRBD1
CDR3nt: TGTGCCAGCAGCTCGACAGGGGTCTCCACCGGGGAGCTGTTTTTT
CDR3aa: CASSSTGVSTGELFF

abundance: few
j_gene: TRBJ2-3
v_gene: TRBV7-2
d_gene: NA
CDR3nt: TGTGCCAGCAGCTCGGAGCGGGCAGATACGCAGTATTTT
CDR3aa: CASSSERADTQYF

abundance: NA
j_gene: TRBJ2-3
v_gene: TRBV5-1
d_gene: TRBD1
CDR3nt: TGCGCCAGCAGCGGTGGGACAGGGGGCCACACAGATACGCAGTATTTT
CDR3aa: CASSGGTGGHTDTQYF

abundance: many
j_gene: TRBJ2-7
v_gene: TRBV5-1
d_gene: TRBD2
CDR3nt: TGCGCCAGCAGCCCGGTCAGCGGGAGCTCCTACGAGCAGTACTTC
CDR3aa: CASSPVSGSSYEQYF

abundance: NA
j_gene: TRBJ1-5
v_gene: TRBV11-2
d_gene: NA
CDR3nt: TGTGCCAGCAGCTTTAGCGACAATCAGCCCCAGCATTTT
CDR3aa: CASSFSDNQPQHF

abundance: many
j_gene: TRBJ2-5
v_gene: TRBV27
d_gene: NA
CDR3nt: TGTGCCAGCAGTTTGTTTTTTGCCCGAGCGGAGACCCAGTACTTC
CDR3aa: CASSLFFARAETQYF

abundance: many
j_gene: TRBJ2-3
v_gene: TRBV18
d_gene: TRBD2
CDR3nt: TGTGCCAGCTCACCGGGGAGGGCCGCGGATACGCAGTATTTT
CDR3aa: CASSPGRAADTQYF

abundance: NA
j_gene: TRBJ2-5
v_gene: TRBV28
d_gene: TRBD1
CDR3nt: TGTGCCAGCAGTTGGGACAGCTCTATAGAGGAGACCCAGTACTTC
CDR3aa: CASSWDSSIEETQYF

abundance: many
j_gene: TRBJ2-1
v_gene: TRBV9
d_gene: NA
CDR3nt: TGTGCCAGCAGCGTACAGGGGATAGGAAACAATGAGCAGTTCTTC
CDR3aa: CASSVQGIGNNEQFF

abundance: many
j_gene: TRBJ1-1
v_gene: TRBV11-2
d_gene: NA
CDR3nt: TGTGCCAGCAGTCTAAGGGGGACTGAAGCTTTCTTT
CDR3aa: CASSLRGTEAFF

abundance: many
j_gene: TRBJ2-2
v_gene: TRBV7-2
d_gene: TRBD2
CDR3nt: TGTGCCAGCAGCCAAACTAGCGGGAGTAGAACCGGGGAGCTGTTTTTT
CDR3aa: CASSQTSGSRTGELFF

abundance: many
j_gene: TRBJ1-1
v_gene: TRBV20-1
d_gene: NA
CDR3nt: TGCAGTGCTAGAGCCGCGGACGGGACGGCAAACACTGAAGCTTTCTTT
CDR3aa: CSARAADGTANTEAFF

abundance: NA
j_gene: TRBJ1-3
v_gene: TRBV20-1
d_gene: TRBD1
CDR3nt: TGCAGTGCTAGTCAGGGACAGGGTTCGGGAAACACCATATATTTT
CDR3aa: CSASQGQGSGNTIYF

abundance: many
j_gene: TRBJ1-3
v_gene: TRBV9
d_gene: NA
CDR3nt: TGTGCCAGCAGCAGGGCCCTCGAGAGACGTATTGGAAACACCATATATTTT
CDR3aa: CASSRALERRIGNTIYF

abundance: many
j_gene: TRBJ1-6
v_gene: TRBV4-3
d_gene: NA
CDR3nt: TGCGCCAGCAGCCAAAGGTTCGTGGAGGGAGATTCACCCCTCCACTTT
CDR3aa: CASSQRFVEGDSPLHF

abundance: many
j_gene: TRBJ2-5
v_gene: TRBV29-1
d_gene: TRBD2
CDR3nt: TGCAGCGTGGCTAGCGGTCGAGAGACCCAGTACTTC
CDR3aa: CSVASGRETQYF

abundance: many
j_gene: TRBJ2-5
v_gene: TRBV12-3/TRBV12-4
d_gene: TRBD1
CDR3nt: TGTGCCAGCAGGAAAGACAGGGGAGAGACCCAGTACTTC
CDR3aa: CASRKDRGETQYF

abundance: few
j_gene: TRBJ2-2
v_gene: TRBV5-6
d_gene: TRBD1
CDR3nt: TGTGCCAGCCGAGGACAGGGAGGTACCGGGGAGCTGTTTTTT
CDR3aa: CASRGQGGTGELFF

abundance: few
j_gene: TRBJ2-1
v_gene: TRBV2
d_gene: NA
CDR3nt: TGTGCCAGCAGTGGCGGCAGCAGTCCCTACAATGAGCAGTTCTTC
CDR3aa: CASSGGSSPYNEQFF

abundance: many
j_gene: TRBJ2-2
v_gene: TRBV7-6
d_gene: TRBD2
CDR3nt: TGTGCCAGCAGCCCCAGGACTAGCGGGAGTACCGGGGAGCTGTTTTTT
CDR3aa: CASSPRTSGSTGELFF

abundance: NA
j_gene: TRBJ1-5
v_gene: TRBV19
d_gene: NA
CDR3nt: TGTGCCAGTACCGATACAGGGAGGGGCAATCAGCCCCAGCATTTT
CDR3aa: CASTDTGRGNQPQHF

abundance: NA
j_gene: TRBJ2-7
v_gene: TRBV20-1
d_gene: TRBD1
CDR3nt: TGCAGTGCAAAACCCAACAGGGGGCCGTACGAGCAGTACTTC
CDR3aa: CSAKPNRGPYEQYF

abundance: many
j_gene: TRBJ2-2
v_gene: TRBV6-5
d_gene: NA
CDR3nt: TGTGCCAGCAGTTCCCACCGGACAGATTACACCGGGGAGCTGTTTTTT
CDR3aa: CASSSHRTDYTGELFF

abundance: many
j_gene: TRBJ2-3
v_gene: TRBV20-1
d_gene: TRBD1
CDR3nt: TGCAGTGCCTTCACAGGGGGAGATACGCAGTATTTT
CDR3aa: CSAFTGGDTQYF

abundance: many
j_gene: TRBJ2-1
v_gene: TRBV5-1
d_gene: NA
CDR3nt: TGCGCCAGCAGCTGGACATTTGGACTAACTTACAATGAGCAGTTCTTC
CDR3aa: CASSWTFGLTYNEQFF

abundance: few
j_gene: TRBJ1-5
v_gene: TRBV20-1
d_gene: NA
CDR3nt: TGCAGTGCTGGGGGACCGATAAATCAGCCCCAGCATTTT
CDR3aa: CSAGGPINQPQHF

abundance: few
j_gene: TRBJ1-5
v_gene: TRBV12-3/TRBV12-4
d_gene: NA
CDR3nt: TGTGCCAGCAGGCAGGCATCCCAGCCCCAGCATTTT
CDR3aa: CASRQASQPQHF

abundance: few
j_gene: TRBJ2-1
v_gene: TRBV7-8
d_gene: TRBD2
CDR3nt: TGTGCCAGCAGCCAGACTAGCGGGACGAATGAGCAGTTCTTC
CDR3aa: CASSQTSGTNEQFF

abundance: few
j_gene: TRBJ2-5
v_gene: TRBV20-1
d_gene: TRBD1
CDR3nt: TGCAGTGCTCGACCTTCAGGGGGCGAGTATTACTTC
CDR3aa: CSARPSGGEYYF

abundance: many
j_gene: TRBJ2-5
v_gene: TRBV20-1
d_gene: TRBD1
CDR3nt: TGCAGTGCAAACAGGGGTCTTGAAGAAGAGACCCAGTACTTC
CDR3aa: CSANRGLEEETQYF

abundance: many
j_gene: TRBJ2-7
v_gene: TRBV27
d_gene: NA
CDR3nt: TGTGCCAGCAGTTTACTGACTAGTAGCTCCGAGCAGTACTTC
CDR3aa: CASSLLTSSSEQYF

abundance: NA
j_gene: TRBJ2-7
v_gene: TRBV14
d_gene: TRBD2
CDR3nt: TGTGCCAGCAGCCACTCCGGGACTAGCCCTTACGAGCAGTACTTC
CDR3aa: CASSHSGTSPYEQYF

abundance: many
j_gene: TRBJ2-3
v_gene: TRBV12-3/TRBV12-4
d_gene: NA
CDR3nt: TGTGCCAGCAGTTTAACACAAAGAACAGATACGCAGTATTTT
CDR3aa: CASSLTQRTDTQYF

abundance: many
j_gene: TRBJ2-1
v_gene: TRBV6-1
d_gene: TRBD2
CDR3nt: TGTGCCACCACGGTTGGCCTAGCGGGAATGAATGAGCAGTTCTTC
CDR3aa: CATTVGLAGMNEQFF

abundance: many
j_gene: TRBJ2-1
v_gene: TRBV5-1
d_gene: NA
CDR3nt: TGCGCCAGCAGCTTGGGGGCGGGTTCCTACAATGAGCAGTTCTTC
CDR3aa: CASSLGAGSYNEQFF

abundance: few
j_gene: TRBJ2-2
v_gene: TRBV7-8
d_gene: TRBD2
CDR3nt: TGTGCCAGCAGCAGTAGCGGGAGGAACACCGGGGAGCTGTTTTTT
CDR3aa: CASSSSGRNTGELFF

abundance: many
j_gene: TRBJ2-2
v_gene: TRBV5-1
d_gene: NA
CDR3nt: TGCGCCAGCAGCACCCTAAACACCGGGGAGCTGTTTTTT
CDR3aa: CASSTLNTGELFF

abundance: NA
j_gene: TRBJ2-7
v_gene: TRBV7-2
d_gene: NA
CDR3nt: TGTGCCAGCAGCCCGGGGCCCGAGTACTACGAGCAGTACTTC
CDR3aa: CASSPGPEYYEQYF

abundance: many
j_gene: TRBJ2-7
v_gene: TRBV29-1
d_gene: TRBD2
CDR3nt: TGCAGCGTTAGCGGGAGGGTGCCCTACGAGCAGTACTTC
CDR3aa: CSVSGRVPYEQYF